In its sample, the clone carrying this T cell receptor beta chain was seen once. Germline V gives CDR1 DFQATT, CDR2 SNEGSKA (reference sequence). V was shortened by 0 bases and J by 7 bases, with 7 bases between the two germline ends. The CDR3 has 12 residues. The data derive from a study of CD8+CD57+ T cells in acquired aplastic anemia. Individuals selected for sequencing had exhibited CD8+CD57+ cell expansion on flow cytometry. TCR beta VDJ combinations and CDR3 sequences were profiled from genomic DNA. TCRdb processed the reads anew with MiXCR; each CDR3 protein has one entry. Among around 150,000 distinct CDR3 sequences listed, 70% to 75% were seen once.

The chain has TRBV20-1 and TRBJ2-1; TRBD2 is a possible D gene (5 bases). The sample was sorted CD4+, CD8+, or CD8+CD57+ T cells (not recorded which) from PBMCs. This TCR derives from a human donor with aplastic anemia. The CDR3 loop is CSARDERNEQFF. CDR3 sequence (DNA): TGCAGTGCTAGAGATGAGCGGAATGAGCAGTTCTTC.